The subject of this entry is one T cell receptor beta chain. The data stem from a study of blood T cell repertoires in COVID-19. CDR1 is MNHNS, CDR2 SASEGT, per germline. The CDR3 is 13 amino acids. V lost 3 bases and J 4 bases, leaving 10 bases between the germline ends. The data were produced by immunoSEQ multiplex PCR, yet TCRdb's version contains in-frame clones alone and is incomplete. The table records 100,000 to 150,000 clones, more than 65% of them present only once. Input material: peripheral blood. The source is a woman aged 70-85 years with acute or convalescent COVID-19. The chain employs TRBV6-1 and TRBJ2-7, with D tentatively TRBD1 (5 bases). The CDR3 DNA reads TGTGCCAGCAGTGAGCAGGGCCGGTACGAGCAGTACTTC. Translation: CASSEQGRYEQYF.